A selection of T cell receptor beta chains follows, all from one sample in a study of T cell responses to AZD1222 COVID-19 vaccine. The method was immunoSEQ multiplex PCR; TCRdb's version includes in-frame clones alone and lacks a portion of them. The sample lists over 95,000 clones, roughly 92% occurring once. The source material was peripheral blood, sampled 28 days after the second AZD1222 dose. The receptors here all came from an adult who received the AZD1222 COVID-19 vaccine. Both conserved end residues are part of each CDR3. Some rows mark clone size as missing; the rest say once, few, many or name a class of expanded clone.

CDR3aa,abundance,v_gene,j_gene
CASSLAGGRTYNEQFF,.,TRBV7-2,TRBJ2-1
CASSPDSNQPQHF,.,TRBV18,TRBJ1-5
CASRTRQGGTDTQYF,.,TRBV2,TRBJ2-3
CASRNRGRDEQYF,.,TRBV27,TRBJ2-7
CASGRYTGELFF,.,TRBV7-2,TRBJ2-2
CASSYPRRGPEQFF,.,TRBV11-2,TRBJ2-1
CASSFIAGENYNEQFF,.,TRBV5-1,TRBJ2-1
CAIRGQGALSGANVLTF,once,TRBV10-3,TRBJ2-6
CASSPQGDAIYEQYF,.,TRBV18,TRBJ2-7
CASSVGGSTGELFF,once,TRBV9,TRBJ2-2
CSASDREQYF,.,TRBV20-1,TRBJ2-7
CASSSTDSYNEQFF,.,TRBV6-2/TRBV6-3,TRBJ2-1
CASSSTATNYGYTF,.,TRBV27,TRBJ1-2
CASSQTGTEAFF,.,TRBV25-1,TRBJ1-1
CASSSGQGRKGVSPLHF,.,TRBV18,TRBJ1-6
CASSWGLAGDYEQFF,.,TRBV5-1,TRBJ2-1
CASSLGAGRNNSPLHF,.,TRBV13,TRBJ1-6
CASSPPGQGTYNEQFF,.,TRBV13,TRBJ2-1
CASSKGQGAPEPQHF,.,TRBV19,TRBJ1-5
CASSRQGAWYGYTF,.,TRBV6-5,TRBJ1-2
CASSQALPYEQYF,few,TRBV4-1,TRBJ2-7
CASSSNTEAFF,.,TRBV5-6,TRBJ1-1
CASSYEQGAWETQYF,.,TRBV6-2/TRBV6-3,TRBJ2-5
CASSLGERERDTQYF,.,TRBV5-5,TRBJ2-3
CASSAGSSTDTQYF,.,TRBV19,TRBJ2-3
CAISDLGQGDQPQHF,.,TRBV10-3,TRBJ1-5
CATGDTEAFF,few,TRBV23-1,TRBJ1-1
CASSLVQGSDEQYF,.,TRBV28,TRBJ2-7
CASRPLGGYYGYTF,.,TRBV28,TRBJ1-2
CSVEVLLSNQETQYF,few,TRBV29-1,TRBJ2-5
CATSDLSQGMTGELFF,.,TRBV24-1,TRBJ2-2
CASKPGQGIYEQYF,.,TRBV5-1,TRBJ2-7
CATSEVGQGPNTGELFF,.,TRBV24-1,TRBJ2-2
CASSLDRGSYEQYF,.,TRBV5-1,TRBJ2-7
CASRSSGTDTQYF,.,TRBV19,TRBJ2-3
CASSPQSGIEWEQYF,.,TRBV19,TRBJ2-7
CASTWTIYYEQYF,.,TRBV2,TRBJ2-7
CASTLKPGNNYGYTF,.,TRBV28,TRBJ1-2
CASNRGGADTEAFF,few,TRBV28,TRBJ1-1
CASSQDSGLYGYTF,.,TRBV4-1,TRBJ1-2
CASSTGLQETQYF,.,TRBV12-3/TRBV12-4,TRBJ2-5
CASSYIKGGSTDTQYF,once,TRBV6-2/TRBV6-3,TRBJ2-3
CAISGKREFVETQYF,once,TRBV10-3,TRBJ2-5
CASSSRQGRNTEAFF,.,TRBV11-2,TRBJ1-1